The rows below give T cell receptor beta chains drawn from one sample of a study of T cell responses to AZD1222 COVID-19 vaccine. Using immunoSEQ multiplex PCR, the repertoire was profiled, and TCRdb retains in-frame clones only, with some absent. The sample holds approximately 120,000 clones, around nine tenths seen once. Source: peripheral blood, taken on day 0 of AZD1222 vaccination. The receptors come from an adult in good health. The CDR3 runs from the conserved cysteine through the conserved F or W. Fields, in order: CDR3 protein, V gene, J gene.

CDR3 protein: CASSLSTSGSYNEQFF
V gene: TRBV7-3
J gene: TRBJ2-1

CDR3 protein: CAWFFSGSPTEAFF
V gene: TRBV30
J gene: TRBJ1-1

CDR3 protein: CASSYRLTGLNTEAFF
V gene: TRBV11-2
J gene: TRBJ1-1

CDR3 protein: CATSRDPAETQYF
V gene: TRBV15
J gene: TRBJ2-5

CDR3 protein: CSVDMAGSGNTIYF
V gene: TRBV29-1
J gene: TRBJ1-3

CDR3 protein: CASSSGTSGANVLTF
V gene: TRBV6-6
J gene: TRBJ2-6

CDR3 protein: CASSPGGKNIQYF
V gene: TRBV7-9
J gene: TRBJ2-4

CDR3 protein: CASSPPPGAPDYWEAFF
V gene: TRBV18
J gene: TRBJ1-1

CDR3 protein: CSVRTSGQETQYF
V gene: TRBV29-1
J gene: TRBJ2-5

CDR3 protein: CASSSRAGTEAFF
V gene: TRBV6-4
J gene: TRBJ1-1

CDR3 protein: CSVDHPRGTGELFF
V gene: TRBV29-1
J gene: TRBJ2-2

CDR3 protein: CASSTAEVSGYTF
V gene: TRBV2
J gene: TRBJ1-2

CDR3 protein: CASSQDDSPGFGRNTEAFF
V gene: TRBV4-1
J gene: TRBJ1-1

CDR3 protein: CASVNTEAFF
V gene: TRBV7-9
J gene: TRBJ1-1

CDR3 protein: CASSRWTSGSSYEQYF
V gene: TRBV7-9
J gene: TRBJ2-7

CDR3 protein: CASSLGLDYSGANVLTF
V gene: TRBV5-1
J gene: TRBJ2-6

CDR3 protein: CASSQGGSPLHF
V gene: TRBV3-1/TRBV3-2
J gene: TRBJ1-6

CDR3 protein: CASSIPGTGVNQPQHF
V gene: TRBV19
J gene: TRBJ1-5

CDR3 protein: CASSERGLPETQYF
V gene: TRBV2
J gene: TRBJ2-5

CDR3 protein: CASSFPGLITDTQYF
V gene: TRBV27
J gene: TRBJ2-3

CDR3 protein: CASLSTPGYEQYF
V gene: TRBV12-3/TRBV12-4
J gene: TRBJ2-7

CDR3 protein: CASSRQGGYNEQFF
V gene: TRBV19
J gene: TRBJ2-1

CDR3 protein: CASSLYYEQYF
V gene: TRBV7-8
J gene: TRBJ2-7

CDR3 protein: CASGSGGKDTEAFF
V gene: TRBV21-1
J gene: TRBJ1-1

CDR3 protein: CASSPRPGEKLFF
V gene: TRBV11-1
J gene: TRBJ1-4

CDR3 protein: CASRSAVNYGYTF
V gene: TRBV28
J gene: TRBJ1-2

CDR3 protein: CASSQPNWKLFF
V gene: TRBV28
J gene: TRBJ2-2

CDR3 protein: CAWSVRRQDEQYF
V gene: TRBV30
J gene: TRBJ2-7

CDR3 protein: CARSSRGHTQYF
V gene: TRBV5-3
J gene: TRBJ2-5

CDR3 protein: CAISESIARGPGEKLFF
V gene: TRBV10-3
J gene: TRBJ1-4

CDR3 protein: CASSPGGHNQPQHF
V gene: TRBV7-2
J gene: TRBJ1-5

CDR3 protein: CASSYLGTLNEKLFF
V gene: TRBV6-6
J gene: TRBJ1-4

CDR3 protein: CASSLQGGGQPQHF
V gene: TRBV19
J gene: TRBJ1-5

CDR3 protein: CASIYSGGGTEAFF
V gene: TRBV6-2/TRBV6-3
J gene: TRBJ1-1

CDR3 protein: CASSSLADRFSSEAFF
V gene: TRBV27
J gene: TRBJ1-1

CDR3 protein: CASSLVRETQYF
V gene: TRBV12-3/TRBV12-4
J gene: TRBJ2-5

CDR3 protein: CATAGAQNTEAFF
V gene: TRBV24-1
J gene: TRBJ1-1

CDR3 protein: CASSGVGPNEKLFF
V gene: TRBV9
J gene: TRBJ1-4

CDR3 protein: CASSLIGVMNTEAFF
V gene: TRBV5-6
J gene: TRBJ1-1

CDR3 protein: CASSPGPSSTEAFF
V gene: TRBV11-3
J gene: TRBJ1-1

CDR3 protein: CAWRQEGVSTEAFF
V gene: TRBV30
J gene: TRBJ1-1

CDR3 protein: CASSYSRGYNEQFF
V gene: TRBV6-2/TRBV6-3
J gene: TRBJ2-1

CDR3 protein: CASSLWARNEQFF
V gene: TRBV28
J gene: TRBJ2-1

CDR3 protein: CAWSVRRPYGYTF
V gene: TRBV30
J gene: TRBJ1-2

CDR3 protein: CASQTGYGYTF
V gene: TRBV9
J gene: TRBJ1-2

CDR3 protein: CASSPPLAFEQYF
V gene: TRBV28
J gene: TRBJ2-7

CDR3 protein: CASSFIPGGPGDEQYF
V gene: TRBV5-6
J gene: TRBJ2-7

CDR3 protein: CASSRLAPSTDTQYF
V gene: TRBV6-5
J gene: TRBJ2-3

CDR3 protein: CASSYPRGRALADTQYF
V gene: TRBV6-2/TRBV6-3
J gene: TRBJ2-3

CDR3 protein: CATSEGISYNEQFF
V gene: TRBV24-1
J gene: TRBJ2-1

CDR3 protein: CASQAGGTQSYEQYF
V gene: TRBV5-1
J gene: TRBJ2-7

CDR3 protein: CASSESRRGVADEQFF
V gene: TRBV25-1
J gene: TRBJ2-1

CDR3 protein: CASSLWGLSNQPQHF
V gene: TRBV27
J gene: TRBJ1-5